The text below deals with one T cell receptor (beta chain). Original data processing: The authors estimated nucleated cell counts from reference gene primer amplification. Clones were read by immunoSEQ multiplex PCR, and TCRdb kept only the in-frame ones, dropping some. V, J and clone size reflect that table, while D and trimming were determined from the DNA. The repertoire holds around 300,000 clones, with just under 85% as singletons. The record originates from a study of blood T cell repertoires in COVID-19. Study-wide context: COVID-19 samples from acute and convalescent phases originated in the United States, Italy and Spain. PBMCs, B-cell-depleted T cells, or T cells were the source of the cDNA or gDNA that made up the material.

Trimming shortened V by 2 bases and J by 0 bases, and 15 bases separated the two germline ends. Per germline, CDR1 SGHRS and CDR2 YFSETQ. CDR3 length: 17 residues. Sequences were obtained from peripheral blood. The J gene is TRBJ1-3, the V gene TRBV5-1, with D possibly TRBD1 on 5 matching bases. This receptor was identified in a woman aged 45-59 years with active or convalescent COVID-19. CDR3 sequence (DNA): TGCGCCAGCAGCTTTAGGGGCTCGCTACTCTCTGGAAACACCATATATTTT. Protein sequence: CASSFRGSLLSGNTIYF.